This passage covers 2 T cell receptor beta chains from one sample sequenced in a study of beta chain features in type 1 diabetes. Investigators reverse transcribed all isolated RNA, so they sequenced expressed TCRB transcripts. Libraries were prepared by immunoSEQ multiplex PCR; TCRdb keeps only in-frame clonotypes and omits some of them. The sample shows roughly 230,000 clones, over 9.5% of them seen only once. Input material: naive CD4+ T cells from blood. The origin of the receptors is a woman between 18 and 30 years old in good health.

Notes on this clone: The same CDR3 can be traced to other DNA sequences in this sample. The rearrangement joins TRBV5-1 to TRBJ2-7, with a possible D match to TRBD2 (6 bases). The CDR3 sequence is 14 residues long. Germline V gives CDR1 SGHRS, CDR2 YFSETQ. Trimming pared 0 bases from V and 3 bases from J, leaving 10 bases between. The CDR3 sequence: CASSLGGASYEQYF. As DNA, the CDR3 is TGCGCCAGCAGCTTGGGCGGGGCAAGCTACGAGCAGTACTTC.

The gene calls are TRBV4-2 and TRBJ2-1; the match to TRBD2 covers 10 bases. The trim removed 4 bases at V and 3 bases at J, leaving 9 bases unmatched. From germline, CDR1 is LGHNA and CDR2 YNFKEQ. This CDR3 region has 17 residues. In DNA form, the CDR3 reads TGTGCCAGCAGCCCCGAAGCGGGAGGGGCATTCTACAATGAGCAGTTCTTC. Translation gives CASSPEAGGAFYNEQFF.